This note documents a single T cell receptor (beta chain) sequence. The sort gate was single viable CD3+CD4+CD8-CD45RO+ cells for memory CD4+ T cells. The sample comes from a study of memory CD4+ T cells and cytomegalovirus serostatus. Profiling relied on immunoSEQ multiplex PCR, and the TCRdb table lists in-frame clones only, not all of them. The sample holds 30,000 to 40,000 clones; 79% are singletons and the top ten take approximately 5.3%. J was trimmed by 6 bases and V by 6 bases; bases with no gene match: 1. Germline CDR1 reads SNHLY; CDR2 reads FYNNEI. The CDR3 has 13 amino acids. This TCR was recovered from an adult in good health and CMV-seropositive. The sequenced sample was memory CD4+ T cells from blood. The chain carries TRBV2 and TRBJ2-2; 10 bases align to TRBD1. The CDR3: CASSGQGAGELFF. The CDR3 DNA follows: TGTGCCAGCAGCGGACAGGGGGCCGGGGAGCTGTTTTTT. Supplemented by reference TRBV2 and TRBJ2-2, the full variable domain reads EPEVTQTPSHQVTQMGQEVILRCVPISNHLYFYWYRQILGQKVEFLVSFYNNEISEKSEIFDDQFSVERPDGSNFTLKIRSTKLEDSAMYFCASSGQGAGELFFGEGSRLTVL.